This T cell receptor beta chain was sequenced for a study of blood T cell repertoires in COVID-19. The overall study: The United States, Italy and Spain were the sources of the acute and convalescent COVID-19 samples. From T cells, B-cell-depleted T cells, or PBMCs came the material, which was cDNA or gDNA.

Methods used by the authors: Using reference gene primer amplification, nucleated cell counts were estimated. TCRdb's table, derived via immunoSEQ multiplex PCR, lists solely in-frame clones and lacks some. That table supplies the V and J calls and clone size; D and trimming were determined from the DNA. Found here are about 78,000 clones, around 90% of them singletons; the top ten hold roughly 0.8%. This CDR3 has 12 amino acids. Germline V gene sequence: CDR1 LGHDT, CDR2 YNNKEL (reference sequence). Deletions cut 4 bases from V and 7 bases from J, with 8 bases between. The sequenced material came from peripheral blood. The chain carries TRBV3-1 (or the pseudogene TRBV3-2) and TRBJ1-5; D possibly corresponds to TRBD1 (5 bases). This receptor was obtained from a woman older than 75 with acute or convalescent COVID-19. The CDR3 protein is CASSRGEQPQHF. The DNA for the CDR3 is TGTGCCAGCAGCCGGGGGGAGCAGCCCCAGCATTTT.